These 28 T cell receptor beta chains share one sample of origin, sequenced in a study of vaccination and CD4 T cells after COVID-19. Sequencing of DNA taken from cultured CD4+ T cells relied on the Oncomine TCR Beta short-read assay. One entry per CDR3 protein, called by TCRdb with MiXCR from the PCR reads. The sample carries 7,500 to 10,000 distinct CDR3 sequences, approximately 58% recorded once. These TCRs' antigens remain unknown. Treatment indicated: roughly 11-day PBMC culture with coronavirus spike peptide pools or control peptides (ViraFEST assay). The sample here was cultured CD4+ T cells from blood, taken after SARS-CoV-2 vaccination. These receptors came from a human donor with COVID-19.

A word on this clonotype: Just one base apart from a much larger clone, this may be a read error. The chain links TRBV12-3 or TRBV12-4 to TRBJ2-5; no reliable D call. This CDR3 comprises 11 residues. The DNA of the CDR3 is TGTTCCAGCAGTTTAGGAGTCTTGAAGTACTTC. This sequence encodes CSSSLGVLKYF.

The gene calls are TRBV29-1 and TRBJ2-6; no firm D call. Germline CDR1 SQVTM, CDR2 ANQGSEA. Trimming cost V 7 bases and J 2 bases, with 9 bases left between them. The CDR3 has 13 amino acids. CDR3 sequence: CSANSAGANVLTF. CDR3 nucleotides: TGCAGCGCCAACAGTGCTGGGGCCAACGTCCTGACTTTC. Filled out from reference TRBV29-1 and TRBJ2-6, the complete variable domain reads SAVISQKPSRDICQRGTSLTIQCQVDSQVTMMFWYRQQPGQSLTLIATANQGSEATYESGFVIDKFPISRPNLTFSTLTVSNMSPEDSSIYLCSANSAGANVLTFGAGSRLTVL.

J is TRBJ1-3 and V is TRBV15; 7 bases fit TRBD1. From germline, CDR1 is LNHNV and CDR2 YYDKDF (reference sequence). The CDR3 consists of 18 residues. The junction had 13 bases not matched to a gene; V was cut back by 4 bases and J by 1 base. CDR3 sequence reads: CATSKGAGVGRSGNTIYF. In nucleotides, the CDR3 is TGTGCCACCAGCAAGGGGGCAGGGGTTGGCCGATCTGGAAACACCATATATTTT.

The CDR3 coding sequence is TGCGCCAGCAGCTTGCAGGGCTCTAACACCGGGGAGCTGTTTTTT. The encoded protein is CASSLQGSNTGELFF. V gene TRBV5-1 combines with J gene TRBJ2-2; D may be TRBD1 (5 bases). Germline lookup yields CDR1 SGHRS and CDR2 YFSETQ. V was pared by 1 base and J by 2 bases, with 9 bases between. The CDR3 loop spans 15 amino acids.

This clonotype showed up just a few times. V is TRBV20-1 and J is TRBJ1-1; 7 bases align to TRBD1. V lost 4 bases and J lost 0; bases outside the gene matches: 5. This CDR3 comprises 14 residues. CDR1 and CDR2 from the germline V gene are DFQATT and SNEGSKA (reference sequence). This chain's CDR3 is CSAKQGSLNTEAFF. CDR3 coding DNA: TGCAGTGCTAAACAGGGGTCTTTGAACACTGAAGCTTTCTTT.

This chain links TRBV7-2 with TRBJ2-3, with 11 positions matching TRBD2. The CDR3 totals 16 residues. V gave up 8 bases and J gave up 0 bases; unmatched junction bases: 7. Per germline, CDR1 SGHTA and CDR2 FQGNSA. CDR3 coding DNA: TGTGCCAGCGGACCAACTAGCGGGGGAAGCACAGATACGCAGTATTTT. Its translation is CASGPTSGGSTDTQYF. Based on the CDR3 plus reference TRBV7-2 and TRBJ2-3, the full variable domain is GAGVSQSPSNKVTEKGKDVELRCDPISGHTALYWYRQSLGQGLEFLIYFQGNSAPDKSGLPSDRFSAERTGGSVSTLTIQRTQQEDSAVYLCASGPTSGGSTDTQYFGPGTRLTVL.

V and J are TRBV6-1 and TRBJ1-6; D not resolved. The CDR3 has 14 residues. Trimming took off 7 bases at V and 10 bases at J, with 17 bases between the two ends. Germline V gene sequence: CDR1 MNHNS, CDR2 SASEGT. CDR3 coding DNA: TGTGCCAGCATCCGGCCCGGGATAAGCTCACCCCTCCACTTT. Translation: CASIRPGISSPLHF.

The chain is built from TRBV20-1 and TRBJ2-4; TRBD1 is a possible D gene (6 bases). The CDR3 runs to 15 residues. Germline V gives CDR1 DFQATT, CDR2 SNEGSKA (reference sequence). The ends were cut back, 3 bases at V and 5 bases at J, with 17 bases in the middle. CDR3 bases: TGCAGTGCTAGCATGAAACAGGGTCGCGAAAACATTCAGTACTTC. Translation: CSASMKQGRENIQYF.

The chain recombines TRBV2 with TRBJ2-7, with D perhaps TRBD2 (5 bases). Germline CDR1 reads SNHLY; CDR2 reads FYNNEI. The CDR3 length is 14 residues. V gave up 6 bases and J gave up 2 bases, with 14 bases separating them. CDR3 amino acids: CASRGRLSAYEQYF. The CDR3 DNA follows: TGTGCCAGCAGGGGGAGACTCTCCGCCTACGAGCAGTACTTC.

The chain uses TRBV20-1 and TRBJ2-1; D assignment may be TRBD1 or TRBD2 (5 bases each). Trimming shortened V by 4 bases and J by 8 bases, and 9 bases separated the two germline ends. This CDR3 spans 11 amino acids. Germline CDR1 and CDR2: DFQATT and SNEGSKA (reference sequence). In DNA form, the CDR3 reads TGCAGTGCTACGGGACCGGATGAGCAGTTCTTC. Encoded protein: CSATGPDEQFF.

The chain employs TRBV6-1 and TRBJ2-2; 14 bases fit TRBD2. Losses at the gene ends were 8 bases for V and 9 bases for J; bases not matched to a gene: 8. Germline V gene sequence: CDR1 MNHNS, CDR2 SASEGT. The CDR3 spans 15 residues. As DNA, the CDR3 is TGTGCCAGCTCTACGGGACTAGCGGGGGATAGGGAGCTGTTTTTT. Residues: CASSTGLAGDRELFF.

The V call is TRBV20-1, the J call TRBJ1-6; TRBD1 aligns across 7 bases. Per the germline V gene, CDR1 is DFQATT and CDR2 is SNEGSKA (reference sequence). Trimming at V came to 4 bases and at J to 9 bases, leaving 12 bases not matched to a gene. The CDR3 totals 15 residues. CDR3 sequence reads: CSAKNVPGGSSPLHF. The CDR3 DNA follows: TGCAGTGCTAAAAACGTCCCAGGGGGATCTTCACCCCTCCACTTT.

This clonotype showed up just once. The chain recombines TRBV20-1 with TRBJ1-3; 9 bases agree with TRBD1. CDR1 DFQATT and CDR2 SNEGSKA come from the germline V gene (reference sequence). This CDR3 has 17 amino acids. Germline trimming cut 3 bases from V and 2 bases from J; bases unmatched to any gene: 11. CDR3 loop: CSASDEAGTGTGNTIYF. CDR3 in DNA: TGCAGTGCTAGCGACGAGGCCGGGACAGGGACTGGAAACACCATATATTTT.

This chain links TRBV20-1 with TRBJ1-2; tentative D call: TRBD1 (6 bases). Trimming took 6 bases from V and 0 from J, leaving 8 bases between them. The CDR3 extends over 12 amino acids. CDR1 and CDR2 from the germline V gene are DFQATT and SNEGSKA (reference sequence). CDR3 residues: CSAWTANYGYTF. The CDR3 nucleotides are TGCAGTGCCTGGACAGCTAACTATGGCTACACCTTC.

The chain couples TRBV2 to TRBJ1-1, with 8 bases fitting TRBD1. The V segment lost 7 bases and the J segment 6 bases; nucleotides outside the gene matches: 7. Looked up from germline, CDR1 is SNHLY and CDR2 is FYNNEI. The CDR3 consists of 13 residues. The CDR3 DNA follows: TGTGCCAGCACCGCAGGGGGCCTCGCTGAAGCTTTCTTT. Translation: CASTAGGLAEAFF.

CDR3 nucleotides: TGTGCCAGCGGCCCACAGGGGGCACACTATGGCTACACCTTC. Translating gives CASGPQGAHYGYTF. The chain uses TRBV6-1 and TRBJ1-2, with 9 nucleotides matching TRBD1. The ends lost 8 bases at V and 3 bases at J; junction bases unmatched: 7. The V gene's germline CDR1 is MNHNS and CDR2 SASEGT. The CDR3 totals 14 residues.

The chain employs TRBV25-1 and TRBJ2-5, with D tentatively TRBD2 (6 bases). Trimming shortened V by 5 bases and J by 4 bases, and 8 bases separated the two germline ends. The germline CDR1 and CDR2 sequences are MGHDK and SYGVNS. This CDR3 contains 12 residues. CDR3 region: CASSYGGETQYF. The CDR3 region has the DNA TGTGCCAGCAGTTACGGGGGAGAGACCCAGTACTTC.

This clonotype has a single count. This sequence joins TRBV6-1 and TRBJ2-3; D not certain. The CDR3 totals 12 residues. CDR1 is MNHNS and CDR2 is SASEGT in the germline V gene. V was clipped by 7 bases and J by 5 bases, with 10 bases between them. CDR3 sequence (DNA): TGTGCCAGCACCGGTGATCGAGATACGCAGTATTTT. The encoded protein is CASTGDRDTQYF.

The chain uses TRBV24-1 and TRBJ1-2, with 7 positions matching TRBD1. Germline CDR1 is KGHDR and CDR2 is SFDVKD. The CDR3 extends over 13 amino acids. V gave up 4 bases and J gave up 10 bases; unmatched junction bases: 8. CDR3 nucleotide sequence: TGTGCCACCAGTGACCGACAGGGTCGTGACTACACCTTC. The encoded protein is CATSDRQGRDYTF.

This clonotype was observed a single time. V is TRBV24-1 and J is TRBJ2-1; D is ambiguous. Germline values: CDR1 KGHDR, CDR2 SFDVKD. The CDR3 is made up of 14 amino acids. Trimming removed 5 bases from V and 3 bases from J, with 10 bases in between. The CDR3 bases are TGTGCCACCAGTGCTGGGATGGGCTACAATGAGCAGTTCTTC. Its protein is CATSAGMGYNEQFF.

The chain carries TRBV20-1 and TRBJ2-7, with 8 bases matching TRBD2. Germline V lookup: CDR1 DFQATT, CDR2 SNEGSKA (reference sequence). V trimming: 3 bases; J trimming: 2 bases; junction bases outside the gene matches: 6. The CDR3 has 14 amino acids. CDR3 DNA: TGCAGTGCTAGTGTGATCGGGGGGGCCTACGAGCAGTACTTC. It specifies CSASVIGGAYEQYF.

This chain uses TRBV20-1 with TRBJ1-6, with 7 bases identical to TRBD1. The CDR3 totals 15 residues. V was clipped by 1 base and J by 7 bases; unmatched bases: 7. From germline, CDR1 is DFQATT and CDR2 SNEGSKA (reference sequence). CDR3 in amino acids: CSARGEGGANSPLHF. The CDR3 bases are TGCAGTGCTAGAGGAGAAGGGGGCGCGAATTCACCCCTCCACTTT.

The V gene is TRBV11-3, the J gene TRBJ1-5; 7 nucleotides agree with TRBD1. Germline-derived CDR1 and CDR2 are SGHNT and YENEEA. V shed 6 bases and J 11 bases; nucleotides not matched to a gene: 19. The CDR3 covers 16 residues. The DNA of the CDR3 is TGTGCCAGCAGTTCCCCTGGGACAGCATACTTCACGGCCCAGCATTTT. Protein: CASSSPGTAYFTAQHF.

This clonotype was detected a few times. The J gene is TRBJ2-1, the V gene TRBV20-1, with 10 positions matching TRBD2. This CDR3 is 16 amino acids long. Per the germline V gene, CDR1 is DFQATT and CDR2 is SNEGSKA (reference sequence). With V trimmed by 2 bases and J by 10 bases, 14 bases remained unmatched. This chain's CDR3 is CSARTFGLAGGREQFF. DNA for the CDR3: TGCAGTGCTAGAACCTTTGGGTTAGCGGGGGGACGGGAGCAGTTCTTC.

The chain recombines TRBV7-2 with TRBJ2-3; 9 bases align to TRBD2. The ends lost 1 base at V and 2 bases at J; junction bases unmatched: 4. The CDR3 loop spans 16 amino acids. The germline CDR1 and CDR2 sequences are SGHTA and FQGNSA. The CDR3 sequence is CASSLVLAGVTDTQYF. The CDR3, as DNA: TGTGCCAGCAGCTTAGTATTAGCGGGGGTCACAGATACGCAGTATTTT. The full variable domain, rest sourced from reference TRBV7-2 and TRBJ2-3, is GAGVSQSPSNKVTEKGKDVELRCDPISGHTALYWYRQSLGQGLEFLIYFQGNSAPDKSGLPSDRFSAERTGGSVSTLTIQRTQQEDSAVYLCASSLVLAGVTDTQYFGPGTRLTVL.

By share, this clonotype counts as medium-sized (0.01 to 0.1%). The gene calls are TRBV5-1 and TRBJ2-5; D unclear. Germline-derived CDR1 and CDR2 are SGHRS and YFSETQ. Trimming removed 0 bases at V and 2 bases at J, with 11 bases between. There are 15 residues in the CDR3. CDR3 nucleotide sequence: TGCGCCAGCAGCTTGGGGGCTCAAAGGCAAGAGACCCAGTACTTC. Protein sequence: CASSLGAQRQETQYF.

This chain connects TRBV6-5 to TRBJ2-5; D remains unclear. Germline CDR1 and CDR2: MNHEY and SVGAGI. The ends were cut back, 4 bases at V and 1 base at J, with 1 base in the middle. The CDR3 has 11 residues. The CDR3 loop is CASSSQETQYF. The CDR3 region has the DNA TGTGCCAGCAGTTCCCAAGAGACCCAGTACTTC.

This clonotype was seen a handful of times. The chain joins TRBV7-9 to TRBJ1-6; D is undetermined. The CDR3 extends over 12 amino acids. The germline gives CDR1 SEHNR, CDR2 FQNEAQ (reference sequence). V was shortened by 8 bases and J by 7 bases, with 9 bases between the two germline ends. In DNA, the CDR3 is TGTGCCAGCCATTTGGGGAATTCACCCCTCCACTTT. Translated, it gives CASHLGNSPLHF.